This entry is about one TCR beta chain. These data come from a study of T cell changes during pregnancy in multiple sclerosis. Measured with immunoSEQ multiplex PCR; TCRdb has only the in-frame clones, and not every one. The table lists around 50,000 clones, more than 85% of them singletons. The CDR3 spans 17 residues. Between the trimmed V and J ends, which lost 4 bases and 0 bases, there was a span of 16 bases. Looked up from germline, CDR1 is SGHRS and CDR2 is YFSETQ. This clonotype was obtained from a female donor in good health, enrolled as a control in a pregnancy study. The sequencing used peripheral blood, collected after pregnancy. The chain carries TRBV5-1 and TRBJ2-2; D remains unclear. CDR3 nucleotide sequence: TGCGCCAGCAGCCCCCCGAAAGTGGGCACGAACACCGGGGAGCTGTTTTTT. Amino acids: CASSPPKVGTNTGELFF. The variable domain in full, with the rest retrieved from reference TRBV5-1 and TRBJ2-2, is KAGVTQTPRYLIKTRGQQVTLSCSPISGHRSVSWYQQTPGQGLQFLFEYFSETQRNKGNFPGRFSGRQFSNSRSEMNVSTLELGDSALYLCASSPPKVGTNTGELFFGEGSRLTVL.